This T cell receptor beta chain was sequenced for a study of T cell responses to AZD1222 COVID-19 vaccine. Study summary: Second-dose schedules of about 4 or about 12 weeks were combined.

Germline values: CDR1 SGDLS, CDR2 YYNGEE. Trimming removed 0 bases at V and 5 bases at J, with 20 bases between. This CDR3 has 17 amino acids. A note on this clone: Its target is not known.

Study conclusions and caveats: White British people made up most donors, females outnumbered males, and clonal diversity was possibly underestimated. Among those given AZD1222, only five or six were seropositive at baseline. Two AZD1222 administrations were followed by greater Spike-specific TCR breadth and depth.

Here immunoSEQ multiplex PCR was the method, and the copy in TCRdb shows in-frame clones only, minus some. This sample yields 130,000 to 150,000 clones, of which 75% to 95% are seen a single time; 1.1% to 1.5% belongs to the top ten. This clonotype was obtained from an adult in good health. Specimen: peripheral blood, collected on day 0 of AZD1222 vaccination. The V gene is TRBV9, the J gene TRBJ1-2; possibly TRBD1 for D (6 bases). Here the CDR3 DNA reads TGTGCCAGCAGCGTAGAGCCAGGGGCCCCGTCGTCATATGGCTACACCTTC. Its protein is CASSVEPGAPSSYGYTF.